These 5 T cell receptor beta chains share one sample of origin, sequenced in a study of CD8 T cells in Susac syndrome. Roughly 0.5 to 1 ug RNA was reverse transcribed with random hexamers. TCRdb itself ran the immunoSEQ multiplex PCR reads through MiXCR, one entry per CDR3 protein. The data contain 70,000 to 100,000 distinct CDR3 sequences, about 93% of them singletons. The sequenced material came from CD8+ T cells from PBMCs. These receptors were taken from a human donor in good health.

The J gene is TRBJ1-5, the V gene TRBV6-5, with D hard to call. The CDR3 has 15 amino acids. With 5 bases removed from V and 0 bases from J, the gap between germline ends came to 11 bases. CDR1 MNHEY and CDR2 SVGAGI come from the germline V gene. The DNA of the CDR3 is TGTGCCAGCAGTCCAACGGACTATAGCAATCAGCCCCAGCATTTT. Translation: CASSPTDYSNQPQHF.

The chain has TRBV5-1 and TRBJ2-3; no firm D call. The V gene lost 3 bases and the J gene lost 2 bases, with 13 bases spanning the gap. Germline V gene lookup returns CDR1 SGHRS and CDR2 YFSETQ. This CDR3 is 15 amino acids long. The DNA of the CDR3 is TGCGCCAGCAGCTGGCCTGAGACTGCCACAGATACGCAGTATTTT. Translation gives CASSWPETATDTQYF.

The chain uses TRBV7-9 and TRBJ1-6; the D gene is possibly TRBD1 (5 bases). Trimming cost V 2 bases and J 6 bases, with 11 bases left between them. CDR3 size: 15 residues. Germline lookup yields CDR1 SEHNR and CDR2 FQNEAQ (reference sequence). CDR3 sequence reads: CASSLFRDSNSPLHF. In DNA form, the CDR3 reads TGTGCCAGCAGCTTATTTCGGGACTCTAATTCACCCCTCCACTTT.

The rearrangement joins TRBV27 to TRBJ2-7; D is perhaps TRBD1 (6 bases). CDR1 MNHEY and CDR2 SMNVEV come from the germline V gene (reference sequence). V lost 2 bases to trimming and J lost 4 bases, with 12 bases between them. The CDR3 has 14 residues. The CDR3 DNA sequence: TGTGCCAGCAGTTTAGCCCTTACAGGGTACGAGCAGTACTTC. Protein product: CASSLALTGYEQYF.

This sequence joins TRBV7-2 and TRBJ2-3; D unclear. This CDR3 contains 14 residues. Germline V gene data show CDR1 as SGHTA and CDR2 as FQGNSA. V was cut by 1 base and J by 6 bases, with 11 bases left in between. The CDR3 sequence is CASSLVAAPDTQYF. Written as DNA, the CDR3 is TGTGCCAGCAGCTTAGTAGCCGCCCCGGATACGCAGTATTTT.